The clone carrying this T cell receptor beta chain was recorded at least ten times. Its specificity is not known. The ends were cut back, 0 bases at V and 4 bases at J, with 9 bases in the middle. This CDR3 contains 14 residues. Germline assignment: CDR1 SGHAT and CDR2 FQDESV (reference sequence). TCRdb reanalysed the 5' RACE reads using MiXCR and keeps one entry per CDR3 protein. The sample has roughly 90,000 distinct CDR3 sequences, roughly 10% seen once. The data originate from a study of CD8 T cells in ankylosing spondylitis. General observations from the study: Characteristic of ankylosing spondylitis blood, it appeared, was a TCR beta motif comprising roughly 8 highly homologous variants. Matched ankylosing spondylitis synovial fluid reportedly contained a significantly enriched population of disease-linked clones.

This clonotype originated in a male donor with ankylosing spondylitis. The material sequenced was blood, either unsorted or a sorted T cell fraction (not recorded which). The rearrangement links TRBV11-1 to TRBJ2-5; D remains unclear. In DNA, the CDR3 is TGTGCCAGCAGCTTAGCGGGAAATCGAGAGACCCAGTACTTC. Encoded protein: CASSLAGNRETQYF. The full variable domain, with the rest looked up from reference TRBV11-1 and TRBJ2-5, is EAEVAQSPRYKITEKSQAVAFWCDPISGHATLYWYRQILGQGPELLVQFQDESVVDDSQLPKDRFSAERLKGVDSTLKIQPAELGDSAMYLCASSLAGNRETQYFGPGTRLLVL.